This record covers a single TCR beta chain. Authors' processing steps: For nucleated cells, counts were estimated from reference gene primer amplification. Assay used: immunoSEQ multiplex PCR; TCRdb lists only in-frame clones, some missing. V and J calls and clone size are given by that table; D and trimming were obtained from the DNA. The top ten clones hold about 5% of a sample with approximately 45,000 clones, roughly nine tenths of them seen once. Germline-derived CDR1 and CDR2 are MDHEN and SYDVKM. This CDR3 region has 22 residues. The V segment lost 8 bases and the J segment 0 bases; nucleotides outside the gene matches: 25. The entry originates in a study of blood T cell repertoires in COVID-19. Study-level information: The United States, Italy and Spain provided the acute and convalescent COVID-19 samples. The analysed material was cDNA or gDNA that came from T cells, B-cell-depleted T cells, or PBMCs.

The chain has TRBV28 and TRBJ2-3, with 11 nucleotides matching TRBD2. Specimen: peripheral blood. This receptor was identified in a man aged 35 to 55 with active COVID-19. The CDR3 reads CASLPPLLTSGMKSSSTDTQYF. DNA of the CDR3: TGTGCCAGCCTCCCGCCACTTCTGACTAGCGGGATGAAATCATCTAGCACAGATACGCAGTATTTT.